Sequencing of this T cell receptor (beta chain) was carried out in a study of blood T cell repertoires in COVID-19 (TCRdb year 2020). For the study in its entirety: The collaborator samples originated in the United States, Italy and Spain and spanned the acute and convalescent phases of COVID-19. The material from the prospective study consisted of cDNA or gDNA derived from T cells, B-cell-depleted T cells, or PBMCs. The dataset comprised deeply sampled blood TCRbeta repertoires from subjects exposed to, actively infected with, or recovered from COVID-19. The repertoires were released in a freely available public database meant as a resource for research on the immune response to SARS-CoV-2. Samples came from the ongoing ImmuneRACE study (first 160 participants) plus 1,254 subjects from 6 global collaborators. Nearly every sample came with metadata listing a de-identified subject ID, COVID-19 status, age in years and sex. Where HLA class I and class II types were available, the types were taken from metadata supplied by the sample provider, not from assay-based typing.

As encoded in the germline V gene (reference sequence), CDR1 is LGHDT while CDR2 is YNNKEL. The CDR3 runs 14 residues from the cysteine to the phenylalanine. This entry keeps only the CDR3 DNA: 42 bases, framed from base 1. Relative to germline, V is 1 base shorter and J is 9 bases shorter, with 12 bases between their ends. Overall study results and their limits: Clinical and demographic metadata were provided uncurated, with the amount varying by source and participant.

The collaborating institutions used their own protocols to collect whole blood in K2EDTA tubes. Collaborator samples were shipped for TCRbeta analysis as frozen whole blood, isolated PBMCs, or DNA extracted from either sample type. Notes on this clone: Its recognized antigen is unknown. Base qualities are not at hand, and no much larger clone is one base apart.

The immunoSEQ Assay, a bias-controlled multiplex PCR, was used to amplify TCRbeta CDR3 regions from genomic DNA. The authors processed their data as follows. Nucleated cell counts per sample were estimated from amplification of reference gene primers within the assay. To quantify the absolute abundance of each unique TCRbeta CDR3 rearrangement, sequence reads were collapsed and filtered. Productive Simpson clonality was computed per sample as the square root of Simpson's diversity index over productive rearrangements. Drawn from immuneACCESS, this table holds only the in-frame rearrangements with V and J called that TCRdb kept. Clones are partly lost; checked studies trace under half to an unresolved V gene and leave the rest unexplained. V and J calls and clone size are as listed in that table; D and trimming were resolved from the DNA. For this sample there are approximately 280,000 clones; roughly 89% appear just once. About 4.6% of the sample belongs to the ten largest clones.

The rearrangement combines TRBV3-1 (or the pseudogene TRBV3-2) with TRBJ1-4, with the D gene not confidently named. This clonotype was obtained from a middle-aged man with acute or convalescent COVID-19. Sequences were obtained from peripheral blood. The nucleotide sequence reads TGTGCCAGCAGCCAAGGGCGGGGAACGAAAAAACTGTTTTTT. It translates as CASSQGRGTKKLFF.